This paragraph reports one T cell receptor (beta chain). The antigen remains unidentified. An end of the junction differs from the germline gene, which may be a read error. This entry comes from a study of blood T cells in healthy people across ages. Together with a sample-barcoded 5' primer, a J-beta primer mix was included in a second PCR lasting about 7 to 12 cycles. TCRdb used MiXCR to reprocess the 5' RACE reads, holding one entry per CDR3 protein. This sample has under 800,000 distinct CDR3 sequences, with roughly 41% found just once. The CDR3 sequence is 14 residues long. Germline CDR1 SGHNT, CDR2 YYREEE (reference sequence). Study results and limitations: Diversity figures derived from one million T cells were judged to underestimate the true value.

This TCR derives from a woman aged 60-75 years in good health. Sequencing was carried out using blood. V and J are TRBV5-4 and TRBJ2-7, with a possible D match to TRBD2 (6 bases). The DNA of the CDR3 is TGTGCTAGCAGCGGAGGGACGGATACCTACGAGCAGTACTTC. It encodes CASSGGTDTYEQYF.